These 10 T cell receptor beta chains were all obtained from the same sample, sequenced in a study of shared clonotypes between healthy human individuals. Method: immunoSEQ multiplex PCR; TCRdb's copy keeps in-frame clones and lacks some. The sample comprises hundreds of thousands of clones, less than 85% of which are singletons, and roughly 1.7% rests with the top ten. Sequenced sample: memory CD4+ T cells sorted from blood. The subset is: CD45RA-negative fraction. All receptors derive from a woman aged 25-40 years in good health.

This chain connects TRBV5-1 to TRBJ2-1, with D possibly matching TRBD1 (6 bases). The CDR3 is 20 amino acids. Trimming pared 3 bases from V and 0 bases from J, leaving 25 bases between. CDR1 and CDR2 (germline): SGHRS, YFSETQ. The CDR3 region is CASSYPTGLKSGDSYNEQFF. The CDR3 region has the DNA TGCGCCAGCAGCTACCCGACAGGATTAAAGTCCGGCGACTCCTACAATGAGCAGTTCTTC. The full variable domain, completed using reference TRBV5-1 and TRBJ2-1, is KAGVTQTPRYLIKTRGQQVTLSCSPISGHRSVSWYQQTPGQGLQFLFEYFSETQRNKGNFPGRFSGRQFSNSRSEMNVSTLELGDSALYLCASSYPTGLKSGDSYNEQFFGPGTRLTVL.

Comment on this clone: A much larger clone differs by one base, so this may be a read error. This sample includes further DNA sequences coding for the same CDR3. This chain joins TRBV19 and TRBJ2-7; 12 nucleotides align to TRBD2. CDR3 length: 15 amino acids. The V segment lost 4 bases and the J segment 0 bases; nucleotides outside the gene matches: 1. Germline loops: CDR1 LNHDA, CDR2 SQIVND (reference sequence). The DNA of the CDR3 is TGTGCCAGTAGTACGACTAGCGGGAGCTCCTACGAGCAGTACTTC. Its protein is CASSTTSGSSYEQYF.

V is TRBV29-1 and J is TRBJ2-5; 8 nucleotides line up with TRBD1. This CDR3 contains 13 residues. The germline CDR1 and CDR2 sequences are SQVTM and ANQGSEA. CDR3 in DNA: TGCGGCCTGCGTGCAGGGGGCGTCGAGACCCAGTACTTC. Protein: CGLRAGGVETQYF.

About this clone: Compared with germline, one end of the junction differs, possibly owing to a read error. The V gene is TRBV18, the J gene TRBJ2-7; possibly TRBD1 for D (6 bases). In germline, CDR1 is KGHSH, CDR2 LQKENI. The CDR3 length is 12 residues. CDR3 protein: CASSRTDYKQYF. The CDR3 nucleotides read TGTGCCAGCTCACGGACAGACTACAAGCAGTACTTC.

The chain recombines TRBV7-8 with TRBJ1-2, with 9 positions matching TRBD1. V dropped 2 bases and J dropped 4; count of bases not matched to a gene: 8. Looked up from germline, CDR1 is SGHVS and CDR2 is FQNEAQ. The CDR3 sequence is 16 residues long. For the CDR3, the DNA is TGTGCCAGCAGCTTATTATCGGGACAGGGACGCTATGGCTACACCTTC. Encoded protein: CASSLLSGQGRYGYTF.

This sequence joins TRBV7-9 and TRBJ1-1; D may be TRBD1 (5 bases). Germline values: CDR1 SEHNR, CDR2 FQNEAQ (reference sequence). V dropped 7 bases and J dropped 4 bases, with 10 bases sitting between them. The length of the CDR3 is 12 residues. In DNA form, the CDR3 reads TGTGCCAGCATGGGGGTCGGCACTGAAGCTTTCTTT. Translated, it gives CASMGVGTEAFF.

V and J are TRBV29-1 and TRBJ2-1, with 7 positions matching TRBD1. The CDR3 extends over 11 amino acids. Per the germline V gene, CDR1 is SQVTM and CDR2 is ANQGSEA. Trimming cost V 8 bases and J 5 bases; bases outside gene matches: 3. The CDR3 DNA reads as TGCAGCTTACAGGGGAACAATGAGCAGTTCTTC. It codes for CSLQGNNEQFF.

The rearrangement joins TRBV13 to TRBJ2-4; TRBD2 matches at 7 bases. Germline CDR1 and CDR2: PRHDT and FYEKMQ (reference sequence). The CDR3 consists of 18 residues. The trim removed 2 bases at V and 0 bases at J, leaving 10 bases unmatched. CDR3 amino acids: CASSLRALRGRAKNIQYF. CDR3 sequence (DNA): TGTGCCAGCAGCTTAAGGGCACTGCGCGGGAGAGCCAAAAACATTCAGTACTTC.

A few counts support this clone. V usage is TRBV7-9 and J usage is TRBJ2-4; D is perhaps TRBD1 or TRBD2 (5 bases each). Trimming left V 5 bases short and J 2 bases short, with 16 bases between. The CDR3 is made up of 16 amino acids. Germline loops: CDR1 SEHNR, CDR2 FQNEAQ (reference sequence). The CDR3 is CASSPGTGLTKNIQYF. For the CDR3, the DNA is TGTGCCAGCAGCCCCGGGACGGGCCTCACCAAAAACATTCAGTACTTC.

This clone came up once. The chain links TRBV11-2 to TRBJ2-7; D is possibly TRBD1 or TRBD2 (5 bases each). V was shortened by 0 bases and J by 7 bases, with 10 bases between the two germline ends. The length of the CDR3 is 13 residues. Germline V gives CDR1 SGHAT, CDR2 FQNNGV. The CDR3 is CASSLETRGEQYF. Here the CDR3 DNA reads TGTGCCAGCAGCTTAGAAACTAGGGGTGAGCAGTACTTC.